One sample yielded the 9 T cell receptor beta chains listed below, sequenced in a study of patients and donors after allogeneic stem cell transplantation. TCRdb passed the RT-PCR reads through MiXCR, listing each CDR3 protein once. Of about a million distinct CDR3 sequences listed, around 17% were seen once; the top ten hold around 6%. Sequences were obtained from blood, either unsorted or a sorted T cell fraction (not recorded which). The receptor source for this set is a human donor who was either an allogeneic HSCT recipient or a stem cell or donor lymphocyte infusion donor (not recorded which). It is not recorded whose cells these are; they may come from a transplant donor.

This clonotype occurred a few times. This chain joins TRBV11-2 and TRBJ2-2, with 7 bases identical to TRBD2. The V gene's germline CDR1 is SGHAT and CDR2 FQNNGV. The CDR3 has 15 residues. Germline trimming cut 3 bases from V and 3 bases from J; bases unmatched to any gene: 4. For the CDR3, the DNA is TGTGCCAGCAGCTTCGCTAGCGGTCACACCGGGGAGCTGTTTTTT. Translated: CASSFASGHTGELFF.

This sequence joins TRBV2 and TRBJ2-1; D unresolved. The CDR3 spans 12 residues. Germline CDR1 reads SNHLY; CDR2 reads FYNNEI. The V gene lost 3 bases and the J gene lost 8 bases, with 8 bases spanning the gap. In DNA, the CDR3 is TGTGCCAGCAGTGAGAGGAAGGATGAGCAGTTCTTC. Protein product: CASSERKDEQFF. Based on the CDR3 plus reference TRBV2 and TRBJ2-1, the full variable domain is EPEVTQTPSHQVTQMGQEVILRCVPISNHLYFYWYRQILGQKVEFLVSFYNNEISEKSEIFDDQFSVERPDGSNFTLKIRSTKLEDSAMYFCASSERKDEQFFGPGTRLTVL.

This clonotype was counted between two and nine times. The J gene is TRBJ1-1, the V gene TRBV6-2 or TRBV6-3, with D maybe TRBD1 (5 bases). This CDR3 contains 12 residues. Germline V gives CDR1 MNHEY, CDR2 SVGEGT. V lost 6 bases and J lost 10, with 15 bases in between. Here the CDR3 reads CASRSPGLGAFF. For the CDR3, the DNA is TGTGCCAGCAGATCCCCGGGACTTGGAGCTTTCTTT.

In DNA, the CDR3 is TGCAGTGCTAGAGCGGTCTCTTCGGGGGGGGCGAACACCGGGGAGCTGTTTTTT. As protein: CSARAVSSGGANTGELFF. The chain links TRBV20-1 to TRBJ2-2; 8 bases are a match to TRBD2. The CDR3 totals 18 residues. Trimming cost V 1 base and J 0 bases; bases outside gene matches: 10. Germline lookup yields CDR1 DFQATT and CDR2 SNEGSKA (reference sequence).

The chain employs TRBV9 and TRBJ2-3; possible D gene TRBD1, 5 bases. V lost 4 bases to trimming and J lost 2 bases, with 14 bases between them. This CDR3 contains 15 residues. The germline gives CDR1 SGDLS, CDR2 YYNGEE. CDR3 nucleotide sequence: TGTGCCAGCAGCCCCCGCGTCAGGGACACAGATACGCAGTATTTT. This gives the protein CASSPRVRDTDTQYF.

This clonotype was seen a handful of times. The chain joins TRBV18 to TRBJ1-1; no firm D call. The CDR3 loop spans 13 amino acids. Germline lookup yields CDR1 KGHSH and CDR2 LQKENI. Trimming removed 4 bases at V and 8 bases at J, with 14 bases between. CDR3 sequence: CASSLEFRTEAFF. In nucleotides, the CDR3 is TGTGCCAGCTCACTAGAATTCCGGACGGAAGCTTTCTTT.

This clonotype has just a few counts. The rearrangement uses TRBV5-1 and TRBJ2-7, with D hard to call. There are 15 residues in the CDR3. Germline assignment: CDR1 SGHRS and CDR2 YFSETQ. The V gene lost 4 bases and the J gene lost 0 bases, with 14 bases spanning the gap. CDR3 residues: CASSPVRKSSYEQYF. DNA of the CDR3: TGCGCCAGCAGCCCGGTTAGGAAAAGCTCCTACGAGCAGTACTTC.

The sample holds a few counts of this clonotype. The chain couples TRBV7-3 to TRBJ2-7; TRBD1 might be the D (6 bases). In germline, CDR1 is SGHTA, CDR2 FQGTGA. Trimming shortened V by 2 bases and J by 3 bases, and 11 bases separated the two germline ends. This CDR3 spans 14 amino acids. CDR3 DNA: TGTGCCAGCAGCTTATACCAGGACAGCTACGAGCAGTACTTC. Protein sequence: CASSLYQDSYEQYF.

This clonotype was counted ten times or more. The CDR3 spells CASSLAGGSSNQPQHF. CDR3 nucleotide sequence: TGTGCCAGCAGTTTGGCTGGGGGATCTAGCAATCAGCCCCAGCATTTT. V and J are TRBV12-3 or TRBV12-4 and TRBJ1-5; D possibly corresponds to TRBD1 (5 bases). V lost 3 bases, J lost 0 bases, and 12 bases lay in between. This CDR3 has 16 residues.